Given below is one T cell receptor (beta chain) in context. Its antigen remains undetermined. A much larger clonotype is one base distant, so this may be a read error. Library creation used multiplex PCR. Sequencing took place on an Illumina HiSeq 4000. To build TCR beta libraries, CDR3 regions were amplified by Arm-PCR using iRepertoire HTBI primers. PCR products were gel purified before sequencing. The original methods were these. Across samples, some 62 TRBV and 13 to 15 TRBJ segments were identified and used for gene usage analysis of CDR3 amino acid clonotypes. COPE and FqMerger were used to merge filtered high-quality paired reads into contigs. Contigs were aligned with BLAST to IMGT TRBV, TRBD and TRBJ reference genes, and CDR3 was defined per IMGT. Any clonotype with a frequency above 0.1% was counted as a highly expanded clone. Shannon entropy served as the measure of repertoire diversity, while the Gini coefficient captured V-J evenness. A clonotype found in more than one individual was treated as public. TCRdb took the public reads, trimmed them with fastp at Q25, ran MiXCR for clone calling and kept in-frame beta chains. Here each entry gathers all rows of one CDR3 protein and keeps the most common genes and DNA. TCRdb assigned the V and J calls; the authors' analysis was not used. The sample data list 530,000 or so distinct CDR3 sequences, and 15% to 20% of these were observed just once. In total, the top ten clones hold around 12% of the sample.

The sample's time point, from its label and the paper: newly diagnosed GD, antithyroid drugs for less than 3 months. For both TCR sequencing and RNA sequencing, RNA was extracted from PBMCs using TRIzol. The diagnosis of Graves' disease was made according to American Thyroid Association guidelines. The patients came from an endocrinology department in Xi'an, China. From each patient, approximately 10 milliliters of peripheral blood was collected into an EDTA anticoagulant tube. Ficoll Paque Plus density gradient separation was used to isolate PBMCs, and no further T cell sorting was done. An Agilent 2100 Bioanalyzer and agarose gel were used to assess RNA quality, and a NanoDrop 2000 was used to measure RNA concentration. The CDR3 starts with the cysteine, ends with the phenylalanine, and has 14 residues. Of all the DNA, just the CDR3 is kept, 42 bases in frame from base 1. For CDR1 and CDR2, the germline V gene lists SQVTM and ANQGSEA.

This specimen belongs to a study of regulatory T cells in long-lasting Graves disease (dated by TCRdb to about 2021). Turning to the overall study: Newly diagnosed Graves' disease patients had taken antithyroid drugs for less than 3 months. Persistent Graves' disease patients were compared with newly diagnosed Graves' disease patients by peripheral blood TCR sequencing and RNA sequencing. The study was conducted in China and was registered as a clinical trial. A total of about 35 samples underwent TCR sequencing: approximately 13 from persistent and roughly 20 from newly diagnosed Graves' disease patients.

Overall study outcomes, separate from this receptor: Because the primary lesion, thyroid tissue, could not be accessed, the study looked at peripheral blood alone. Persistent disease showed preferential use of TRBV28, TRBJ1-2 and TRBJ2-5, whereas newly diagnosed disease favored TRBV20-1 and TRBJ2-1. Persistent patients shared more public clonotypes among themselves (fewer than 3,000) than newly diagnosed patients did (about 970). Compared with newly diagnosed patients, persistent Graves' disease patients had lower TCR Shannon entropy and fewer highly expanded clones, which suggests clonal expansion. Sequencing and analysis were restricted to the TCR beta chain. The small sample size was acknowledged by the authors as a limitation that may reduce accuracy.

This sample also belongs to another study, concerning T cells in Graves' hyperthyroidism and ophthalmopathy. Taken from the second paper: Stable Graves' hyperthyroidism was defined as no progression to ophthalmopathy during 18 months of follow-up. Hyperthyroidism patients were newly diagnosed, had a disease duration of under 2 months, and were aged 18 to 65 years. Exclusion was applied to patients with uncontrolled infections, other autoimmune diseases, pregnancy or lactation. Clinical symptoms, serum thyroxine and TRAb, thyroid ultrasound, and orbital computed tomography formed the basis for the diagnoses. A first-round RT-PCR of the TCR CDR3 used the HTBI primer set with the Qiagen OneStep RT-PCR kit. Most expanded thyroid clonotypes (frequency above 0.001) were also detected in blood, a finding suggesting that blood repertoires may reflect thyroid immune responses. In cross-validation, a model built on a 13 V-J signature told ophthalmopathy apart from stable hyperthyroidism with 85% to 90% sensitivity and about 81% specificity, and in testing the same model reached 80%/75%. In validation, the model predicted progression to ophthalmopathy a median of roughly 6.5 months before onset, with approximately 68% sensitivity and almost 75% specificity. To identify distinguishing TCR V-J signatures, a discovery cohort of around 100 patients was used, comprising 40 to 45 with Graves' ophthalmopathy and 57 with stable Graves' hyperthyroidism. Prospective prediction of ophthalmopathy was tested in an independent validation cohort of fewer than 20 hyperthyroidism patients and around 16 patients who later progressed to ophthalmopathy. The 75 to 100 discovery patients were divided at random into training and test sets in a 7:3 ratio. In addition, the study compared T-cell repertoires in thyroid tissue and in blood from several Graves' hyperthyroidism patients. Following sampling, methimazole starting at 30 mg daily was given to hyperthyroidism patients, and high-dose intravenous methylprednisolone was given to ophthalmopathy patients. A second multiplex PCR round built the libraries, followed by size selection and purification. Libraries were sequenced paired-end with 100 bp reads on an Illumina HiSeq2000. SOAPnuke was used to process the raw data, removing reads that contained adapters or uncalled bases, had a mean Phred below 15, or lacked an exact match to the constant primer or identifier. COPE v1.2.5 was used to merge high-quality paired reads, and clonotypes were defined as unique nucleotide sequences. MiTCR v1.1 was used to align clonotypes to the IMGT TRBV, TRBD and TRBJ reference segments. Analysis was restricted to V-J combinations with a frequency above 0.0001, which covered 99.2% of repertoires. A TCS score was defined as the ratio between F50 (clonal expansion) and ExV (chaos), using BLOSUM62-based TCRdist between CDR3 peptides within each V-J. Welch's t-statistics and random forest reduced fewer than 600 V-J features to 10 to 15, which were used in a naive Bayes classifier (R e1071). No statistical method was used to set the sample size in advance, and investigators knew the group allocation. TCR Vbeta CDR3 sequencing of 120 to 150 peripheral blood samples (over 40 ophthalmopathy, about 75 hyperthyroidism and around 17 progressor patients) is reported in the paper.

The sequence is built from TRBV29-1 and TRBJ2-5; there is no confident call for the D gene. The clonotype originates from a man between 18 and 35 years old with Graves disease. Donor details come from another sample of the same person, matched by shared clones. Sequencing used peripheral blood mononuclear cells (PBMCs), obtained at new diagnosis, from a patient treated with antithyroid drugs. The DNA sequence follows: TGCAGCGTTGACGGGTGGCCTAACCAAGGGACCCAGTACTTC. This encodes CSVDGWPNQGTQYF.